The 20 T cell receptor beta chains reported below all come from one sample, sequenced in a study of T-cell memory formation after mild COVID-19. TCRdb passed the 5' RACE reads through MiXCR, listing each CDR3 protein once. The data hold approximately 450,000 distinct CDR3 sequences, with over 15% observed a single time. Sequenced input: PBMCs or a T cell subset sorted from them (not recorded which). All receptors come from an adult woman who had mild COVID-19 (a few samples of this study predate the infection). Cell type and time point are not known.

This clonotype occurred many times. This chain joins TRBV9 and TRBJ2-1; 10 nucleotides align to TRBD2. This CDR3 spans 14 amino acids. Losses at the gene ends were 4 bases for V and 3 bases for J; bases not matched to a gene: 1. Germline lookup yields CDR1 SGDLS and CDR2 YYNGEE. The CDR3 region is CASSPSGGYNEQFF. The CDR3, as DNA: TGTGCCAGCAGCCCTAGCGGGGGCTACAATGAGCAGTTCTTC.

The chain uses TRBV5-4 and TRBJ2-5; 8 nucleotides align to TRBD2. The V and J ends lost 10 bases and 0 bases, in that order; junction bases with no gene match: 8. CDR3 length: 14 residues. The germline V gene has CDR1 SGHNT and CDR2 YYREEE (reference sequence). The CDR3 is CAAGLAGYQETQYF. For the CDR3, the DNA is TGTGCCGCGGGCTTAGCGGGGTACCAAGAGACCCAGTACTTC.

This clonotype was found a few times. This rearrangement joins TRBV3-1 to TRBJ1-1, with D possibly TRBD1 on 5 matching bases. This CDR3 is 16 amino acids long. Germline loops: CDR1 LGHDT, CDR2 YNNKEL (reference sequence). Trimming removed 1 base from V and 1 base from J, with 13 bases in between. For the CDR3, the DNA is TGTGCCAGCAGCCAAGGGGGGTCTCCGAAGAACACTGAAGCTTTCTTT. This gives the protein CASSQGGSPKNTEAFF.

The rearrangement links TRBV19 to TRBJ2-1; 10 bases are a match to TRBD2. The CDR3 is 18 amino acids. V shed 5 bases and J 0 bases; nucleotides not matched to a gene: 10. Germline V gene lookup returns CDR1 LNHDA and CDR2 SQIVND (reference sequence). CDR3 region: CASSSVGLAVISYNEQFF. The DNA for the CDR3 is TGTGCCAGTAGTTCTGTCGGACTAGCGGTAATCTCCTACAATGAGCAGTTCTTC. Using reference TRBV19 and TRBJ2-1 for the parts outside the CDR3, the full variable domain is DGGITQSPKYLFRKEGQNVTLSCEQNLNHDAMYWYRQDPGQGLRLIYYSQIVNDFQKGDIAEGYSVSREKKESFPLTVTSAQKNPTAFYLCASSSVGLAVISYNEQFFGPGTRLTVL.

This clonotype was counted between two and nine times. The rearrangement joins TRBV7-8 to TRBJ2-3, with 16 positions matching TRBD2. Germline V gene lookup returns CDR1 SGHVS and CDR2 FQNEAQ. This CDR3 region has 18 residues. J gave up 5 bases and V 5 bases, and 10 bases lay outside the gene matches. CDR3 in DNA: TGTGCCAGCAGCGCAGGGACTAGCGGGGGGGATGCCATAGATACGCAGTATTTT. Protein product: CASSAGTSGGDAIDTQYF.

With respect to this clonotype: A junction end diverges from the germline sequence, so it may reflect a read error. This chain uses TRBV29-1 with TRBJ2-2, with 8 bases that match TRBD2. The CDR3 runs 13 residues. Germline V lookup: CDR1 SQVTM, CDR2 ANQGSEA. In nucleotides, the CDR3 is TGCAGCGTACTGACTAGCGACACCGTGGAGCTGTTTTTT. Translation: CSVLTSDTVELFF.

V and J are TRBV7-8 and TRBJ2-5, with D perhaps TRBD2 (5 bases). Trimming removed 1 base at V and 5 bases at J, with 14 bases between. Germline assignment: CDR1 SGHVS and CDR2 FQNEAQ. CDR3 length: 15 amino acids. The CDR3 coding sequence is TGTGCCAGCAGCTTAGGGGAGATAAGTGGGGAGACCCAGTACTTC. Its translation is CASSLGEISGETQYF.

The gene calls are TRBV29-1 and TRBJ2-1, with 9 nucleotides matching TRBD1. With 4 bases clipped from V and 3 bases from J, the junction kept 4 bases outside the gene matches. Germline V gene lookup returns CDR1 SQVTM and CDR2 ANQGSEA. The CDR3 runs to 14 residues. CDR3 bases: TGCAGCGTTGCAACAGGGGGCCACTACAATGAGCAGTTCTTC. This translates into CSVATGGHYNEQFF.

The chain employs TRBV7-9 and TRBJ2-1, with D perhaps TRBD1 or TRBD2 (5 bases each). Looked up from germline, CDR1 is SEHNR and CDR2 is FQNEAQ (reference sequence). Deletions cut 4 bases from V and 9 bases from J, with 7 bases between. The CDR3 contains 11 residues. The CDR3 DNA is TGTGCCAGCAGCTCTGGGGGTGAGCAGTTCTTC. Protein product: CASSSGGEQFF.

This rearrangement joins TRBV11-2 to TRBJ1-1; D remains ambiguous. This CDR3 spans 16 amino acids. Trimming removed 2 bases at V and 10 bases at J, with 23 bases between. Germline V gives CDR1 SGHAT, CDR2 FQNNGV. CDR3: CASSLTLGQSTLGAFF. The CDR3 coding sequence is TGTGCCAGCAGCTTAACTTTAGGGCAGAGCACATTAGGAGCTTTCTTT.

V and J are TRBV24-1 and TRBJ2-1; 10 nucleotides agree with TRBD2. Germline assignment: CDR1 KGHDR and CDR2 SFDVKD. The length of the CDR3 is 17 residues. V lost 3 bases to trimming and J lost 7 bases; unmatched junction nucleotides: 11. Here the CDR3 reads CATSDPSGLAAMNEQFF. In DNA, the CDR3 is TGTGCCACCAGTGATCCCTCCGGACTAGCGGCAATGAATGAGCAGTTCTTC.

This clonotype was observed a handful of times. V usage is TRBV20-1 and J usage is TRBJ2-5; 8 nucleotides agree with TRBD2. Losses at the gene ends were 0 bases for V and 6 bases for J; bases not matched to a gene: 9. Germline V gives CDR1 DFQATT, CDR2 SNEGSKA (reference sequence). The CDR3 loop spans 15 amino acids. The CDR3 nucleotides are TGCAGTGCTAGAGAGGCCCGCGGGAGGACGAAGACCCAGTACTTC. It encodes CSAREARGRTKTQYF.

The chain has TRBV11-2 and TRBJ2-7; 7 bases are a match to TRBD1. In germline, CDR1 is SGHAT, CDR2 FQNNGV. CDR3 length equals 15 residues. The V segment lost 4 bases and the J segment 4 bases; nucleotides outside the gene matches: 10. The CDR3 region has the DNA TGTGCCAGCAGCTCGAGACAGGGCTTTTGGTACGAGCAGTACTTC. This translates into CASSSRQGFWYEQYF.

The sample holds a few counts of this clonotype. The chain combines TRBV12-5 with TRBJ2-1, with 7 bases aligning to TRBD1. After removal of 6 bases from V and 1 base from J, the junction contained 12 bases not matched to a gene. The CDR3 runs 17 residues. Germline V gene sequence: CDR1 LGHNT, CDR2 FRNRAP. The CDR3 DNA is TGTGCTAGTGGGATCGCCCGGACAGGCGGGTCCTACAATGAGCAGTTCTTC. Residues: CASGIARTGGSYNEQFF. The full variable domain, its missing parts supplied by reference TRBV12-5 and TRBJ2-1, is DARVTQTPRHKVTEMGQEVTMRCQPILGHNTVFWYRQTMMQGLELLAYFRNRAPLDDSGMPKDRFSAEMPDATLATLKIQPSEPRDSAVYFCASGIARTGGSYNEQFFGPGTRLTVL.

This chain joins TRBV24-1 and TRBJ1-2; a weak D match, TRBD1 (5 bases). CDR3 length: 14 residues. Germline V CDR1 and CDR2: KGHDR, SFDVKD. V lost 7 bases, J lost 8 bases, and 19 bases lay in between. As DNA, the CDR3 is TGTGCCACCAGATCACAGGAATGGGGAGGAGGCTACACCTTC. Translating gives CATRSQEWGGGYTF.

This chain joins TRBV4-2 and TRBJ2-1; 13 bases map to TRBD2. The CDR3 sequence is 19 residues long. The germline V gene encodes CDR1 LGHNA and CDR2 YNFKEQ. V was pared by 5 bases and J by 2 bases, with 12 bases of the junction left unmatched. The CDR3 DNA follows: TGTGCCAGCAGCACCCGGACTAGCGGGAGTGCCCTCGCCTACAATGAGCAGTTCTTC. Translating it yields CASSTRTSGSALAYNEQFF.

The chain combines TRBV11-2 with TRBJ2-2, with 15 positions matching TRBD2. The V and J ends lost 5 bases and 10 bases, in that order; junction bases with no gene match: 8. CDR3 size: 16 residues. Per germline, CDR1 SGHAT and CDR2 FQNNGV. The CDR3 DNA is TGTGCCAGCAGCCCAGGACTAGCGGGGGGGCCGTCGGAGCTGTTTTTT. Protein product: CASSPGLAGGPSELFF.

In this sample, this clonotype turned up a few times. The chain has TRBV5-1 and TRBJ2-1, with D unresolved. The CDR3 contains 15 residues. Germline assignment: CDR1 SGHRS and CDR2 YFSETQ. The V end was cut by 3 bases, the J end by 0 bases, with 10 bases between. CDR3 residues: CASSSFYRSYNEQFF. CDR3 in DNA: TGCGCCAGCAGCTCGTTTTACCGCTCCTACAATGAGCAGTTCTTC.

This clonotype was seen a handful of times. V gene TRBV6-5 combines with J gene TRBJ1-2; unclear D gene. The CDR3 length is 15 residues. The germline V gene has CDR1 MNHEY and CDR2 SVGAGI. V lost 1 base to trimming and J lost 10 bases, with 19 bases between them. In DNA form, the CDR3 reads TGTGCCAGCAGTTACTATCCGATGGATTCTATGGACTACACCTTC. Translated, it gives CASSYYPMDSMDYTF.

This clonotype was recorded many times. The chain employs TRBV25-1 and TRBJ2-1, with TRBD2 matching 7 bases. With V trimmed by 6 bases and J by 0 bases, 8 bases remained unmatched. CDR1 and CDR2 from the germline V gene are MGHDK and SYGVNS. The CDR3 contains 16 residues. CDR3 nucleotide sequence: TGTGCCAGCAGACCTGGGGGGGGGAGCTCCTACAATGAGCAGTTCTTC. Encoded protein: CASRPGGGSSYNEQFF.